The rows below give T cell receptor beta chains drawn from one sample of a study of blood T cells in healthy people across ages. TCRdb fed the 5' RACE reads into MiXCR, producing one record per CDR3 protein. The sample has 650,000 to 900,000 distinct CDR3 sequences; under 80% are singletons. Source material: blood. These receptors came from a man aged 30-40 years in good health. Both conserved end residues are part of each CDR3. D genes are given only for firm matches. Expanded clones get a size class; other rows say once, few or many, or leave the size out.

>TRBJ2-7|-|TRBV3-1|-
TGTGCCAGCAGCCAAGATCTGGACAGCGAGCAGTACTTC
CASSQDLDSEQYF
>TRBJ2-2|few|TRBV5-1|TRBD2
TGCGCCAGCAGCTTGGCAGTCACTAGCGGGGGCACCGGGGAGCTGTTTTTT
CASSLAVTSGGTGELFF
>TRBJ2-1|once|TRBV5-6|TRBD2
TGTGCCAGCAGCTTCGGGACTAGCGGGAAGGGTTCCTACAATGAGCAGTTCTTC
CASSFGTSGKGSYNEQFF
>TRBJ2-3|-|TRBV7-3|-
TGTGCCAGCAGCCTAACCACGGTTGATACGCAGTATTTT
CASSLTTVDTQYF
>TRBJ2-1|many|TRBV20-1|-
TGCAGTGCTAGAGATACGAGGGGGGCCGGTAATGAGCAGTTCTTC
CSARDTRGAGNEQFF
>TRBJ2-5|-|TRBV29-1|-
TGCAGCGTTCGGGGGAAAGAGACCCAGTACTTC
CSVRGKETQYF
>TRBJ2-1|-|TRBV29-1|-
TGCAGCGTTGCAGAGAGGGCTGCTGGTGGGAATGAGCAGTTCTTC
CSVAERAAGGNEQFF
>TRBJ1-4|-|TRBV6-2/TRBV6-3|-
TGTGCCAGCGTGGGGTACGCGGCGAATGAAAAACTGTTTTTT
CASVGYAANEKLFF
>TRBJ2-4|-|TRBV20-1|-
TGCAGTGCCCACCTTCATAGTGAACTTCAGTACTTC
CSAHLHSELQYF
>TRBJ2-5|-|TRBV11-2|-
TGTGCCAGCAGCTTAGAGCCCCAAGAGACCCAGTACTTC
CASSLEPQETQYF
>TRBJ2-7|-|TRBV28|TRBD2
TGTGCCAGAACGGGGGGACTCTCCTACGAGCAGTACTTC
CARTGGLSYEQYF
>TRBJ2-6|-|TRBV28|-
TGTGCCAGCAGTTTATCCCTATCGAAAGGAACGATCTCTGGGGCCAACGTCCTGACTTTC
CASSLSLSKGTISGANVLTF
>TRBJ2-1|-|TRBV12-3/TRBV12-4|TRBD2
TGTGCCAGCAGTTTACTAGCGGGGGGGAGCTCCTACAATGAGCAGTTCTTC
CASSLLAGGSSYNEQFF
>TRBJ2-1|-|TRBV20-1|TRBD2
TGCAGTGCTAGAGATACTAGCGGGGGGTCTGAGCAGTTCTTC
CSARDTSGGSEQFF
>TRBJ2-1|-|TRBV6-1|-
TGTGCCAGCAGTACCTACACAGGGAGCTCCTACAATGAGCAGTTCTTC
CASSTYTGSSYNEQFF
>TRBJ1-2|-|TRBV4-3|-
TGCGCCAGCAGCCCCCCGGGGAGGGTCTATGGCTACACCTTC
CASSPPGRVYGYTF
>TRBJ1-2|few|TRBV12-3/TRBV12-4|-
TGTGCCAGCCGGGAAAGGGAAGAATCGAGGGGCTACACCTTC
CASREREESRGYTF
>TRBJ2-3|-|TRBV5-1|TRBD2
TGCGCCAGCAGTTTGGCCCCGGGACTAGCGGGGACAGATACGCAGTATTTT
CASSLAPGLAGTDTQYF
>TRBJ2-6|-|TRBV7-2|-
TGTGCCAGCAGCTTAAAAGTGGTGTCTTTCTCTGGGGCCAACGTCCTGACTTTC
CASSLKVVSFSGANVLTF
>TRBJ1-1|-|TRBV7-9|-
TGTGCCAGCAACCCGGGGGGCTTCGACACTGAAGCTTTCTTT
CASNPGGFDTEAFF
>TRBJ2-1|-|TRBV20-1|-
TGCAGTGCTAGAGATCTGGCCGTGGGGGGCCACTCCTACAATGAGCAGTTCTTC
CSARDLAVGGHSYNEQFF
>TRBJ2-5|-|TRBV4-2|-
TGTGCCAGCAGCCAAGGTCCCAGGGATTCAGGGGAGCAGTACTTC
CASSQGPRDSGEQYF
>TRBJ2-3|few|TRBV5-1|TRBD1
TGCGCCAGCAGCACCGGGACAGGGCAGAGCACAGATACGCAGTATTTT
CASSTGTGQSTDTQYF
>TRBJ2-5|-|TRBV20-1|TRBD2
TGCAGTGCGATCATTGCGGCTAGCGGGTTTGAGACCCAGTACTTC
CSAIIAASGFETQYF
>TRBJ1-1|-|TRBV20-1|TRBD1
TGCAGTGCTTATAATCCGGGACAGATGAACACTGAAGCTTTCTTT
CSAYNPGQMNTEAFF
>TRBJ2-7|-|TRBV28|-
TGTGCCAGCAGTCTACAGGGCCGAAGCTCCTACAATGAGCAGTACTTC
CASSLQGRSSYNEQYF
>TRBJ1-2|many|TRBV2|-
TGTGCCAGCAGTGAAGCCCCCCGCGGAGTTAGGGTCTACACCTTC
CASSEAPRGVRVYTF
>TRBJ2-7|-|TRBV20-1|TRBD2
TGCAGTGCTAGAGATATACTAGCGGGGGCCCCCTACGAGCAGTACTTC
CSARDILAGAPYEQYF
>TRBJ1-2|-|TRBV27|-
TGTGCCAGCAGTTTATCGCCGCGGGCTGGCTACACCTTC
CASSLSPRAGYTF
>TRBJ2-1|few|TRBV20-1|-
TGCAGTGCTAGTCCCGGGGTTGAGTTCAATGAGCAGTTCTTC
CSASPGVEFNEQFF
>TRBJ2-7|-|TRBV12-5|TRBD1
TGTGCTAGTGGACGGACAGGAGCCTACGAGCAGTACTTC
CASGRTGAYEQYF
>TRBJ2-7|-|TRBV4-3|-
TGCGCCAGCAGCCAAGAGGGTTTTGGGTCCTACGAGCAGTACTTC
CASSQEGFGSYEQYF
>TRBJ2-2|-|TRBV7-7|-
TGTGCTAGCAGCCGGAGCCCGGTAGGGCAGACCGGGGAGCTGTTTTTT
CASSRSPVGQTGELFF
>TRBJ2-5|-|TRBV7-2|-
TGTGCCAGCAGCTTAGCAAGGAGCGAAGAGACCCAGTACTTC
CASSLARSEETQYF
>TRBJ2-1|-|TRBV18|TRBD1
TGTGCCAGCTCAGAACAGTCCGGGACAGCCTACAATGAGCAGTTCTTC
CASSEQSGTAYNEQFF
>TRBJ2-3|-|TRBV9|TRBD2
TGTGCCAGCAGCATAGAGGCGGGGGTAGGCACAGATACGCAGTATTTT
CASSIEAGVGTDTQYF
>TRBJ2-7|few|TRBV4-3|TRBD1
TGCGCCAGCAGCCCTTGGACAGGCTACGAGCAGTACTTC
CASSPWTGYEQYF
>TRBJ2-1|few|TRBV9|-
TGTGCCAGCAGCGTTGGTGGGGCGAGCTCCTACAATGAGCAGTTCTTC
CASSVGGASSYNEQFF
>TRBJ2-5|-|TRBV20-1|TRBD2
TGCAGTGCGGACAGGGATCTAGCGGGAGATACAACAGGGACCCAGTACTTC
CSADRDLAGDTTGTQYF
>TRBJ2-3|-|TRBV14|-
TGTGCCAGCAGCCAAGATCTGACACGGGATACGCAGTATTTT
CASSQDLTRDTQYF
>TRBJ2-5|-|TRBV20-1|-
TGCAGTGCCCAATCCTTGGGGGGTCAGACCCAGTACTTC
CSAQSLGGQTQYF
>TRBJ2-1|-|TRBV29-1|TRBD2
TGCAGCCTAAACGGACTAGCGGGACTCAATGAGCAGTTCTTC
CSLNGLAGLNEQFF
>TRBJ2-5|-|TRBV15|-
TGTGCCACCAGCAGAGATCTGGGCGTTGGGTCAGAGACCCAGTACTTC
CATSRDLGVGSETQYF
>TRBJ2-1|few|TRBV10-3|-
TGTGCCATCAGTGACCGGGACCGCTCCTACAATGAGCAGTTCTTC
CAISDRDRSYNEQFF
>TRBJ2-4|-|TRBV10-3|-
TGTGCCATCAGTGACTCAGGTCGAGCCAAAAACATTCAGTACTTC
CAISDSGRAKNIQYF
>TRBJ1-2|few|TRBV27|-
TGTGCCAGCATTCAAGTGGACGGCTACACCTTC
CASIQVDGYTF
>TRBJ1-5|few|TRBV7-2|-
TGTGCCAGCAGCCCGGACACCGATCAGCCCCAGCATTTT
CASSPDTDQPQHF
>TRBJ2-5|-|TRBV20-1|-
TGCAGTGCCGAGCGGCGGGCATCTGAACAAGAGACCCAGTACTTC
CSAERRASEQETQYF
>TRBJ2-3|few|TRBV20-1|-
TGCAGTGCGGACACGACAGCGAACGTAGGAGATACGCAGTATTTT
CSADTTANVGDTQYF
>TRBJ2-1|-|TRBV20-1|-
TGCAGTGCTAGAGTATGGACTAACCACAGGAATGAGCAGTTCTTC
CSARVWTNHRNEQFF
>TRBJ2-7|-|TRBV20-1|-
TGCAGTGCTGAGAGAGGGGGAGAGCAGTACTTC
CSAERGGEQYF
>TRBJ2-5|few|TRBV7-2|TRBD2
TGTGCCAGCAGCTCGGTGGGACTAGGAGTGGGGGAGACCCAGTACTTC
CASSSVGLGVGETQYF
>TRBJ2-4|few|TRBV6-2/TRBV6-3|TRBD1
TGTGCCAGCAACCCAGACAGGGGGAAATCGGCCAAAAACATTCAGTACTTC
CASNPDRGKSAKNIQYF
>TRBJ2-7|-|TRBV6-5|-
TGTGCCAGCAGTTACTCGGTCCGTTCCAGCTCCTACGAGCAGTACTTC
CASSYSVRSSSYEQYF
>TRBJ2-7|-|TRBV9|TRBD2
TGTGCCAGCAGCGGCGCTGGGGGGGTACACGAGCAGTACTTC
CASSGAGGVHEQYF